This T cell receptor (beta chain) was captured in a study of shared clonotypes between healthy human individuals. TCRdb keeps only in-frame clones here, not all; method: immunoSEQ multiplex PCR. The table has about 2.4 million clones, more than 80% seen once. Germline V gene lookup returns CDR1 MNHEY and CDR2 SMNVEV (reference sequence). This CDR3 spans 14 amino acids. Trimming took 10 bases from V and 9 from J, leaving 19 bases between them. The clonotype was recovered from a man younger than 35 in good health. The chain links TRBV27 to TRBJ1-6; weak D call: TRBD1 (5 bases). Sample: naive CD4+ T cells sorted from blood. Subset in this sample: CD45RA+ positively selected. The CDR3 sequence is CATRRGGVSSPLHF. The CDR3 region has the DNA TGTGCCACCCGACGCGGGGGGGTGAGTTCACCCCTCCACTTT.